This TCR beta chain was recovered during a study of blood T cell repertoires in COVID-19. The overall study: Specimens from acute and convalescent COVID-19 originated in the United States, Italy and Spain. From T cells, B-cell-depleted T cells, or PBMCs came the material, which was cDNA or gDNA.

Here immunoSEQ multiplex PCR was the method, and the copy in TCRdb shows in-frame clones only, minus some. This table holds fewer than 120,000 clones, 87% found once. The material sequenced was peripheral blood. The sequence was obtained from a human donor in a cohort sampled during active COVID-19.

CDR3 in DNA: TGTGCCAGCAGTGAAGCCGGGGGGAACTATGGCTACACCTTC. Its protein is CASSEAGGNYGYTF. The chain combines TRBV6-1 with TRBJ1-2, with D possibly matching TRBD1 (5 bases). Trimming shortened V by 0 bases and J by 2 bases, and 7 bases separated the two germline ends. The CDR3 contains 14 residues. Germline V CDR1 and CDR2: MNHNS, SASEGT.